These T cell receptor beta chains were read from a single sample in a study of T-cell reconstitution after alpha-beta-depleted transplantation in children. MiXCR, applied by TCRdb to the PCR reads, yields one record per CDR3 protein. The sample shows about 420,000 distinct CDR3 sequences, around 9.9% of them seen only once. This sample comprised PBMCs from the stem cell graft donor, obtained from the stem cell graft. The receptors here all came from a human donor who donated a stem cell graft to a child with acute myeloid leukemia. Both conserved end residues are part of each CDR3. D genes are given only for firm matches. Rows may omit the clone size; those that give it use once, few, many or a size class.

d_gene	v_gene	abundance	j_gene	CDR3aa	CDR3nt
NA	TRBV5-6	NA	TRBJ1-3	CASSWGRGSTGNTIYF	TGTGCCAGCAGCTGGGGGCGAGGGAGCACTGGAAACACCATATATTTT
NA	TRBV9	few	TRBJ2-3	CASSERDNLIGTDTQYF	TGTGCCAGCAGCGAAAGGGATAATTTAATCGGTACAGATACGCAGTATTTT
NA	TRBV20-1	few	TRBJ2-2	CSASALLGATGELFF	TGCAGTGCTAGTGCGTTGCTGGGGGCAACCGGGGAGCTGTTTTTT
NA	TRBV10-3	many	TRBJ2-2	CAISSRAGELFF	TGTGCCATCAGTTCGAGAGCCGGGGAGCTGTTTTTT
NA	TRBV20-1	NA	TRBJ2-2	CSAGDGTNTGELFF	TGCAGTGCTGGTGATGGGACGAACACCGGGGAGCTGTTTTTT
NA	TRBV5-5	many	TRBJ1-4	CASSLGDSSNEKLFF	TGTGCCAGCAGCTTGGGAGACAGCAGTAATGAAAAACTGTTTTTT
TRBD1	TRBV10-2	many	TRBJ1-1	CASSRTGVNTEAFF	TGCGCCAGCAGTAGGACAGGGGTGAACACTGAAGCTTTCTTT
NA	TRBV12-3/TRBV12-4	few	TRBJ2-7	CASSFGYIYEQYF	TGTGCCAGCAGTTTTGGCTATATCTACGAGCAGTACTTC
NA	TRBV28	few	TRBJ2-2	CASTGTYTGELFF	TGTGCCAGCACCGGGACTTACACCGGGGAGCTGTTTTTT
TRBD1	TRBV12-3/TRBV12-4	NA	TRBJ2-2	CASNVQGAAGTGELFF	TGTGCCAGCAATGTACAGGGGGCCGCTGGCACCGGGGAGCTGTTTTTT
TRBD1	TRBV7-9	NA	TRBJ2-4	CASSLYRGADIQYF	TGTGCCAGCAGCTTATACAGGGGAGCAGACATTCAGTACTTC
TRBD1	TRBV5-1	NA	TRBJ2-1	CASSWDRAGNEQFF	TGCGCCAGCAGCTGGGACAGGGCCGGGAATGAGCAGTTCTTC
TRBD2	TRBV5-1	many	TRBJ2-3	CASSLGGLAADTQYF	TGCGCCAGCAGCTTGGGTGGACTAGCAGCAGATACGCAGTATTTT
NA	TRBV7-9	few	TRBJ2-7	CAGTRAGVIEQYF	TGTGCTGGAACCCGCGCAGGGGTTATCGAGCAGTACTTC
NA	TRBV4-1	NA	TRBJ2-7	CASSQDSSGGFYEQYF	TGCGCCAGCAGCCAAGATTCCAGCGGCGGATTCTACGAGCAGTACTTC
TRBD1	TRBV9	few	TRBJ1-3	CASSEPKTGVSSGNTIYF	TGTGCCAGCAGCGAGCCCAAGACAGGGGTCTCCTCTGGAAACACCATATATTTT
TRBD1	TRBV18	few	TRBJ2-7	CASSPPTGQGPYEQYF	TGTGCCAGCTCACCACCGACGGGACAGGGCCCCTACGAGCAGTACTTC
NA	TRBV29-1	few	TRBJ2-7	CSVEDLREQYF	TGCAGCGTTGAAGATCTTCGCGAGCAGTACTTC
NA	TRBV9	NA	TRBJ1-6	CASSEGTRSSPLHF	TGTGCCAGCAGCGAGGGTACGCGAAGCTCACCCCTCCACTTT
NA	TRBV7-3	few	TRBJ2-3	CASSLPPEDTQYF	TGTGCCAGCAGCCTACCTCCGGAAGATACGCAGTATTTT
TRBD1	TRBV19	NA	TRBJ1-5	CASSVDRGNQPQHF	TGTGCCAGTAGCGTCGACAGGGGCAATCAGCCCCAGCATTTT
TRBD2	TRBV27	many	TRBJ2-1	CASISGGAFNEQFF	TGTGCCAGCATTAGCGGGGGGGCATTTAATGAGCAGTTCTTC
NA	TRBV6-5	few	TRBJ2-1	CASRTPRGFNEQFF	TGTGCCAGCAGGACCCCCCGGGGGTTCAATGAGCAGTTCTTC
NA	TRBV20-1	few	TRBJ2-3	CSAPRLALSTDTQYF	TGCAGTGCGCCCCGGCTCGCGTTGAGCACAGATACGCAGTATTTT
NA	TRBV6-1	few	TRBJ2-7	CASKGTLHEQYF	TGTGCCAGCAAGGGGACTTTGCACGAGCAGTACTTC